The 13 T cell receptor beta chains given below trace back to one sample, sequenced in a study of T cells in Graves' hyperthyroidism and ophthalmopathy. It was RNA transcripts that yielded the amplified TCR beta CDR3 regions. First-round RT-PCR with HTBI primers amplified the TCR CDR3 region. MiXCR, run by TCRdb on the multiplex PCR reads, gives a single entry per CDR3 protein. The table has 200,000 to 250,000 distinct CDR3 sequences, less than 20% seen once. Sequencing was carried out using blood. The receptor source for this set is a woman in her 50s with Graves' hyperthyroidism.

This clonotype was detected many times. The rearrangement links TRBV12-3 or TRBV12-4 to TRBJ2-5; D call uncertain. V gave up 4 bases and J gave up 4 bases, with 10 bases separating them. The CDR3 length is 13 residues. Written as DNA, the CDR3 is TGTGCCAGCAGTTGGTCCTGGGCAGAGACCCAGTACTTC. This translates into CASSWSWAETQYF.

The V call is TRBV6-2 or TRBV6-3, the J call TRBJ2-4, with D possibly being TRBD1 (6 bases). The V gene's germline CDR1 is MNHEY and CDR2 SVGEGT. V was cut by 6 bases and J by 0 bases, with 12 bases left in between. The CDR3 contains 15 residues. The CDR3 DNA is TGTGCCAGCAGCCCTGGACAGCTAGCCAAAAACATTCAGTACTTC. Encoded protein: CASSPGQLAKNIQYF.

The chain joins TRBV6-4 to TRBJ1-2; D gene unclear. V lost 5 bases and J lost 0, with 10 bases in between. Germline values: CDR1 MRHNA, CDR2 SNTAGT. This CDR3 has 14 amino acids. The DNA of the CDR3 is TGTGCCAGCAGTCCTTCGATAGCTAACTATGGCTACACCTTC. Encoded protein: CASSPSIANYGYTF.

This clonotype showed up many times. The chain is built from TRBV5-1 and TRBJ2-3; 7 bases agree with TRBD1. J gave up 4 bases and V 4 bases, and 3 bases lay outside the gene matches. The germline gives CDR1 SGHRS, CDR2 YFSETQ. CDR3 length: 13 amino acids. CDR3 amino acids: CASSTQGADTQYF. The CDR3 nucleotides are TGCGCCAGCAGCACCCAGGGGGCAGATACGCAGTATTTT.

Ten or more counts support this clonotype. The V call is TRBV20-1, the J call TRBJ2-3, with D hard to call. The CDR3 length is 11 residues. The V and J ends lost 5 bases and 0 bases respectively, with 3 bases between them. The V gene's germline CDR1 is DFQATT and CDR2 SNEGSKA (reference sequence). The CDR3 is CSAESTDTQYF. CDR3 bases: TGCAGTGCTGAGAGCACAGATACGCAGTATTTT.

Turning to this clonotype: Since a much larger clone is just one base distant, this may be a read error. The gene calls are TRBV20-1 and TRBJ2-5; a weak D match, TRBD2 (6 bases). The CDR3 totals 12 residues. From germline, CDR1 is DFQATT and CDR2 SNEGSKA (reference sequence). Trimming shortened V by 6 bases and J by 1 base, and 9 bases separated the two germline ends. CDR3 coding DNA: TGCAGTGCCACTAGCTTCCAAGAGACCCAGTACTTC. Translation: CSATSFQETQYF.

This clonotype was seen ten or more times. The chain links TRBV3-1 to TRBJ2-1; D might be TRBD2 (5 bases). With 1 base removed from V and 3 bases from J, the gap between germline ends came to 13 bases. The CDR3 sequence is 16 residues long. Germline V gene lookup returns CDR1 LGHDT and CDR2 YNNKEL (reference sequence). The CDR3 DNA sequence: TGTGCCAGCAGCCAAGTTGGTCTAGCAGTCTACAATGAGCAGTTCTTC. Its translation is CASSQVGLAVYNEQFF.

This clonotype has at least ten counts. The chain employs TRBV10-2 and TRBJ2-7; no clear D gene. Germline CDR1 WSHSY, CDR2 SAAADI. Trimming shortened V by 2 bases and J by 9 bases, and 17 bases separated the two germline ends. This CDR3 has 14 amino acids. DNA of the CDR3: TGCGCCAGCAGTGAGCCCGACGGTCTAGACGGGCAGTACTTC. Residues: CASSEPDGLDGQYF.

This sequence joins TRBV19 and TRBJ2-7, with TRBD2 matching 10 bases. V gave up 1 base and J gave up 4 bases; unmatched junction bases: 13. There are 18 residues in the CDR3. CDR1 LNHDA and CDR2 SQIVND come from the germline V gene (reference sequence). The chain's CDR3 is CASSIGGPGTSEMYEQYF. The CDR3 nucleotides are TGTGCCAGTAGTATAGGTGGCCCCGGGACTAGCGAGATGTACGAGCAGTACTTC.

This clonotype was seen ten or more times. The CDR3 region is CASSASGSPSYEQYF. The CDR3 DNA sequence: TGTGCCAGCAGCGCTAGCGGGAGTCCCAGTTACGAGCAGTACTTC. This chain joins TRBV7-2 and TRBJ2-7; 10 nucleotides line up with TRBD2. Losses at the gene ends were 5 bases for V and 4 bases for J; bases not matched to a gene: 8. The germline gives CDR1 SGHTA, CDR2 FQGNSA. The CDR3 runs 15 residues.

This clonotype was counted ten times or more. The genes are TRBV20-1 and TRBJ2-1; no clear D. The CDR3 is 16 amino acids. The V gene's germline CDR1 is DFQATT and CDR2 SNEGSKA (reference sequence). Between the trimmed V and J ends, which lost 3 bases and 0 bases, there was a span of 15 bases. The DNA of the CDR3 is TGCAGTGCTAGTGCTTCGGCACAGAGCTCCTACAATGAGCAGTTCTTC. It specifies CSASASAQSSYNEQFF.

The rearrangement uses TRBV11-2 and TRBJ2-5, with TRBD2 matching 12 bases. CDR1 is SGHAT and CDR2 is FQNNGV in the germline V gene. The CDR3 loop spans 15 amino acids. The junction had 6 bases not matched to a gene; V was cut back by 5 bases and J by 5 bases. CDR3 loop: CASSTTSGSLETQYF. CDR3 in DNA: TGTGCCAGCAGCACGACTAGCGGGAGTTTGGAGACCCAGTACTTC.

The J gene is TRBJ2-4, the V gene TRBV6-6, with D tentatively TRBD2 (6 bases). The CDR3 has 14 residues. Germline loops: CDR1 MNHNY, CDR2 SVGAGI (reference sequence). V lost 0 bases and J lost 4, with 7 bases in between. The CDR3, as DNA: TGTGCCAGCAGTTACTCGGCGGGAAAAAACATTCAGTACTTC. Translating it yields CASSYSAGKNIQYF.